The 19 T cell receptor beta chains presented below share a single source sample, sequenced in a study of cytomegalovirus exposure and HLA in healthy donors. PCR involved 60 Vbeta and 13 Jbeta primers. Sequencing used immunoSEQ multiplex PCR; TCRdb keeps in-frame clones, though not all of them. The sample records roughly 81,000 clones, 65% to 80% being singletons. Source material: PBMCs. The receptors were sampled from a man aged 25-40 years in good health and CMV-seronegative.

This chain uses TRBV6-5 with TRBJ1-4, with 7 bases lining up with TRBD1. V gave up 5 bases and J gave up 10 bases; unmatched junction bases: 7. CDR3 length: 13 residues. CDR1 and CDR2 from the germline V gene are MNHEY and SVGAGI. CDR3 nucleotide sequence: TGTGCCAGCAGTCCCGGCCGGGACAGAAAACTGTTTTTT. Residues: CASSPGRDRKLFF.

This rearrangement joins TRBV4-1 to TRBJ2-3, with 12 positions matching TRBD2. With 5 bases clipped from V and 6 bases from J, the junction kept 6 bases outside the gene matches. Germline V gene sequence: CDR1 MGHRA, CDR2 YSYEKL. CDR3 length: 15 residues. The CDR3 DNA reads TGCGCCAGCAGCTTAAGTCTAGCGGGGGGGGATACGCAGTATTTT. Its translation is CASSLSLAGGDTQYF.

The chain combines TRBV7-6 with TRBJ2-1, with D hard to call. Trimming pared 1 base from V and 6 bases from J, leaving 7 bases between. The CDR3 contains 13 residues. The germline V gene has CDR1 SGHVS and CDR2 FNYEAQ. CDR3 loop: CASSLDLLNEQFF. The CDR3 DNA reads TGTGCCAGCAGCTTAGATCTTCTCAATGAGCAGTTCTTC.

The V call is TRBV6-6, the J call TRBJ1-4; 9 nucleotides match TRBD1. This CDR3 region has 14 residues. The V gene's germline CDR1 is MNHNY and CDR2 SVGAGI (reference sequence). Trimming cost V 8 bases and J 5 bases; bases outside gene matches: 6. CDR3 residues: CASLSGTGNEKLFF. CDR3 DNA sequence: TGTGCCAGCTTATCCGGGACAGGGAATGAAAAACTGTTTTTT.

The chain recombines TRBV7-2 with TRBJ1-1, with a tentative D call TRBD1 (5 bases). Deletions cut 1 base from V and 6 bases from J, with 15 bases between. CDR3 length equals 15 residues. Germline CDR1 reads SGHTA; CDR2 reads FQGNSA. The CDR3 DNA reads TGTGCCAGCAGCTTAGAGGGCAGGGCCTTCGCTGAAGCTTTCTTT. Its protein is CASSLEGRAFAEAFF.

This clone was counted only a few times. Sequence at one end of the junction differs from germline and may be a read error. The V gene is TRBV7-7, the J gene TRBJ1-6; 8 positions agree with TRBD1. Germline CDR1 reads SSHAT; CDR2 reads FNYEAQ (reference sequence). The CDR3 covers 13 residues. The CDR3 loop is CASSQDRGSPLHF. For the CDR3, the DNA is TGTGCTAGCAGTCAAGACAGGGGTTCACCCCTCCACTTT.

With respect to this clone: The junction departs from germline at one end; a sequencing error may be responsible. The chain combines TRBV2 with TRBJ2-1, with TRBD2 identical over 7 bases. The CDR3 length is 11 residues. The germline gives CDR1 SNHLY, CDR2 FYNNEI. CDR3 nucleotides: TGTGCCAATCAGACTGCGGGAGAATTCGTCTTC. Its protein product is CANQTAGEFVF.

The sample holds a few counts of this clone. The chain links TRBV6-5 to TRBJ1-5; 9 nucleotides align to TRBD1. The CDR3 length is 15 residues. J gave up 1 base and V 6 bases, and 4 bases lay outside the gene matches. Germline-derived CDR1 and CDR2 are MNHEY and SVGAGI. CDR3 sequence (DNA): TGTGCCAGCAGCCGGGACAGGGAAAGCAATCAGCCCCAGCATTTT. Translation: CASSRDRESNQPQHF.

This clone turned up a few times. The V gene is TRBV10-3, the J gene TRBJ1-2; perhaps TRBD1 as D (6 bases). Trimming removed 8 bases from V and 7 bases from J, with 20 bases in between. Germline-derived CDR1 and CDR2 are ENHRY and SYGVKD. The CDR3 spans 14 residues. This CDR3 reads CAISGTGKVVGYTF. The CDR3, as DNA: TGTGCCATCTCAGGAACAGGGAAGGTTGTTGGCTACACCTTC.

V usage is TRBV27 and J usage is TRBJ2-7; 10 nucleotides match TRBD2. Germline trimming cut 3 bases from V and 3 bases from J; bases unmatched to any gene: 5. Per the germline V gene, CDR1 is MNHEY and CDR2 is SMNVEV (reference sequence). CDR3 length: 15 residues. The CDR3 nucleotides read TGTGCCAGCAGTTTTACTAGCGGGAAGATCTACGAGCAGTACTTC. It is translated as CASSFTSGKIYEQYF.

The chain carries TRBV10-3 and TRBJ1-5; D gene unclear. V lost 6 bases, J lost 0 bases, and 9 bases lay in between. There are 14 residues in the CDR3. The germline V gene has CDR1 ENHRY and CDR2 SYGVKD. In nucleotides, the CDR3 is TGTGCCATCAGCTCCGAGGGTAGCAATCAGCCCCAGCATTTT. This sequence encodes CAISSEGSNQPQHF.

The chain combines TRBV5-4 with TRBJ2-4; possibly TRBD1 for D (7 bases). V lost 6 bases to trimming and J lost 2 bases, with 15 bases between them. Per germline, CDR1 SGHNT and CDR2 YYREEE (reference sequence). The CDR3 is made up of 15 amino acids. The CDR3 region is CASNQGGRTKNIQYF. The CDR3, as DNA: TGTGCCAGCAACCAGGGGGGACGAACCAAAAACATTCAGTACTTC.

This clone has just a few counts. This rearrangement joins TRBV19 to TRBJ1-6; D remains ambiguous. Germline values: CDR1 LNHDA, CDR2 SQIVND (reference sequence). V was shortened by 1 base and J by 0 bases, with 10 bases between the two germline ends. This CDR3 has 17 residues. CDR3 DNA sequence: TGTGCCAGTAGTATAGCGGCAGCGAGCTCCTATAATTCACCCCTCCACTTT. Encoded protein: CASSIAAASSYNSPLHF.

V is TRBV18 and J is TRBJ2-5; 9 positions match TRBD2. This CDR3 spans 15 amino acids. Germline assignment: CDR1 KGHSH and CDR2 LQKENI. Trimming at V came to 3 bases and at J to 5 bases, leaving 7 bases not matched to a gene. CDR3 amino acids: CASSPGTSSRETQYF. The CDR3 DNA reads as TGTGCCAGCTCACCGGGGACTAGCTCCCGGGAGACCCAGTACTTC. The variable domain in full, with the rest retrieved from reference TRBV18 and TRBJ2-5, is NAGVMQNPRHLVRRRGQEARLRCSPMKGHSHVYWYRQLPEEGLKFMVYLQKENIIDESGMPKERFSAEFPKEGPSILRIQQVVRGDSAAYFCASSPGTSSRETQYFGPGTRLLVL.

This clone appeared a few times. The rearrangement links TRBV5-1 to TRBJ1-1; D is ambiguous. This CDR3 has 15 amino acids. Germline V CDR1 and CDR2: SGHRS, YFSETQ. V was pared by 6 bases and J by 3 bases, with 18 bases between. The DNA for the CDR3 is TGCGCCAGCAATCCTCGGCGGCGGCGGGACACTGAAGCTTTCTTT. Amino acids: CASNPRRRRDTEAFF. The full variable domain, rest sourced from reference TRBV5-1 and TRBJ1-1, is KAGVTQTPRYLIKTRGQQVTLSCSPISGHRSVSWYQQTPGQGLQFLFEYFSETQRNKGNFPGRFSGRQFSNSRSEMNVSTLELGDSALYLCASNPRRRRDTEAFFGQGTRLTVV.

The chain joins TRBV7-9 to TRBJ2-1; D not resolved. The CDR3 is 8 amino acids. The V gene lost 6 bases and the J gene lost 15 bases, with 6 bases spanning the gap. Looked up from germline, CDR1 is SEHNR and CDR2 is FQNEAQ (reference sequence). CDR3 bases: TGTGCCAGCAGTCTTATGTTCTTC. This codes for CASSLMFF. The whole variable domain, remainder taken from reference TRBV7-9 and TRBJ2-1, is DTGVSQNPRHKITKRGQNVTFRCDPISEHNRLYWYRQTLGQGPEFLTYFQNEAQLEKSRLLSDRFSAERPKGSFSTLEIQRTEQGDSAMYLCASSLMFFGPGTRLTVL.

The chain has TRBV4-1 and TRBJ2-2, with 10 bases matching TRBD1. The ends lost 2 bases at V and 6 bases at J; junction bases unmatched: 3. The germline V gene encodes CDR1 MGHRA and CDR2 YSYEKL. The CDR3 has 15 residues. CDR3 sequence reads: CASSQSGTGAGELFF. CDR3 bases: TGCGCCAGCAGCCAATCCGGGACAGGGGCCGGGGAGCTGTTTTTT.

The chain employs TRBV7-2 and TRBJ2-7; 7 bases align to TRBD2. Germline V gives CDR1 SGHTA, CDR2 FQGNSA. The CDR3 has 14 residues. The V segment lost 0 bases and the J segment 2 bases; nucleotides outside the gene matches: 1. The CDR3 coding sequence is TGTGCCAGCAGCTTAGCGCTAGCGGCCTACGAGCAGTACTTC. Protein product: CASSLALAAYEQYF.

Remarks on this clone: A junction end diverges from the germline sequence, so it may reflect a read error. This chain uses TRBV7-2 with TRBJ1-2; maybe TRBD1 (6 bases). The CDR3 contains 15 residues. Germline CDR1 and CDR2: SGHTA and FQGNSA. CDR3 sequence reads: CASSLEIQGTTPACF. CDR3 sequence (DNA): TGTGCCAGCAGCTTAGAAATACAGGGAACTACTCCGGCATGCTTC.